A single sample gave rise to the 26 T cell receptor beta chains below, sequenced in a study of CD8 T cells in Susac syndrome. When the RNA was reverse transcribed, random hexamers were used with an input of roughly 0.45 to 1 ug. MiXCR, applied by TCRdb to the immunoSEQ multiplex PCR reads, yields one record per CDR3 protein. The repertoire has about 240,000 distinct CDR3 sequences, less than 96% of them found once; the top ten carry 0.095% to 0.12%. Specimen: CD4+ T cells from PBMCs. These receptors were taken from a human donor with Susac syndrome.

The chain recombines TRBV29-1 with TRBJ1-1; 11 bases are shared with TRBD1. CDR1 is SQVTM, CDR2 ANQGSEA, per germline. V shed 6 bases and J 5 bases; nucleotides not matched to a gene: 11. The length of the CDR3 is 15 residues. The CDR3: CSVPRTGGVGTEAFF. Here the CDR3 DNA reads TGCAGCGTGCCTCGGACAGGGGGCGTTGGAACTGAAGCTTTCTTT.

This rearrangement joins TRBV29-1 to TRBJ2-1; 11 bases align to TRBD2. CDR1 is SQVTM, CDR2 ANQGSEA, per germline. This CDR3 has 13 residues. The V and J ends lost 6 bases and 9 bases, in that order; junction bases with no gene match: 7. CDR3 coding DNA: TGCAGCGTCGAGGTTGGACTAGCGGGTGAGCAGTTCTTC. This encodes CSVEVGLAGEQFF.

CDR3 nucleotides: TGCAGTGCACGGGGGACCGGGGAGCTGTTTTTT. This sequence encodes CSARGTGELFF. V usage is TRBV20-1 and J usage is TRBJ2-2, with D maybe TRBD2 (6 bases). Germline CDR1 and CDR2: DFQATT and SNEGSKA (reference sequence). V was trimmed by 6 bases and J by 5 bases, leaving 7 bases between them. The CDR3 runs to 11 residues.

This sequence joins TRBV18 and TRBJ1-5; possibly TRBD1 for D (6 bases). The V and J ends lost 6 bases and 13 bases respectively, with 13 bases between them. This CDR3 comprises 11 residues. Germline CDR1 reads KGHSH; CDR2 reads LQKENI. The CDR3 is CASSKQGPQHF. The CDR3 nucleotides read TGTGCCAGCTCTAAGCAGGGGCCACAGCATTTT.

The chain links TRBV5-1 to TRBJ2-7, with 7 nucleotides matching TRBD2. Germline CDR1 and CDR2: SGHRS and YFSETQ. With 2 bases clipped from V and 7 bases from J, the junction kept 9 bases outside the gene matches. The CDR3 is 14 residues long. CDR3 sequence reads: CASSLTGTTKEQYF. The CDR3 bases are TGCGCCAGCAGCTTAACCGGGACTACTAAGGAGCAGTACTTC.

The chain links TRBV30 to TRBJ2-7, with D hard to call. The germline V and J ends were trimmed by 1 base and 3 bases, with 4 bases remaining between them. There are 11 residues in the CDR3. Germline CDR1 and CDR2: GTSNPN and SVGIG (reference sequence). The CDR3 sequence: CAWSGVYEQYF. CDR3 coding DNA: TGTGCCTGGAGTGGGGTCTACGAGCAGTACTTC. The full variable domain, its missing parts supplied by reference TRBV30 and TRBJ2-7, is SQTIHQWPATLVQPVGSPLSLECTVEGTSNPNLYWYRQAAGRGLQLLFYSVGIGQISSEVPQNLSASRPQDRQFILSSKKLLLSDSGFYLCAWSGVYEQYFGPGTRLTVT.

The chain recombines TRBV5-1 with TRBJ2-4, with TRBD2 matching over 9 bases. The CDR3 spans 18 residues. The ends lost 2 bases at V and 0 bases at J; junction bases unmatched: 9. Germline V gives CDR1 SGHRS, CDR2 YFSETQ. This CDR3 reads CASSLRLAGSLAKNIQYF. CDR3 nucleotide sequence: TGCGCCAGCAGCTTACGGCTAGCGGGAAGCCTAGCCAAAAACATTCAGTACTTC.

The chain uses TRBV2 and TRBJ2-5; 10 nucleotides match TRBD1. The CDR3 extends over 11 amino acids. Germline lookup yields CDR1 SNHLY and CDR2 FYNNEI. V was clipped by 3 bases and J by 13 bases; unmatched bases: 2. CDR3 protein: CASSETGGAYF. The DNA of the CDR3 is TGTGCCAGCAGTGAGACAGGGGGCGCGTACTTC.

The chain employs TRBV29-1 and TRBJ2-1; TRBD2 agrees at 13 bases. V dropped 4 bases and J dropped 2; count of bases not matched to a gene: 8. The CDR3 is made up of 17 amino acids. Germline assignment: CDR1 SQVTM and CDR2 ANQGSEA. The CDR3 here is CSVAPWTSGGTYNEQFF. In DNA, the CDR3 is TGCAGCGTTGCCCCCTGGACTAGCGGGGGCACCTACAATGAGCAGTTCTTC.

Here the CDR3 reads CASSFGQIYGYTF. CDR3 nucleotide sequence: TGTGCCAGCAGTTTCGGGCAGATCTATGGCTACACCTTC. V gene TRBV12-3 or TRBV12-4 combines with J gene TRBJ1-2; D gene uncertain. The CDR3 totals 13 residues. Trimming pared 3 bases from V and 4 bases from J, leaving 9 bases between.

The count of this clonotype is one. This rearrangement joins TRBV9 to TRBJ2-7; D is perhaps TRBD2 (5 bases). V was cut by 2 bases and J by 7 bases, with 10 bases left in between. There are 12 residues in the CDR3. In germline, CDR1 is SGDLS, CDR2 YYNGEE. The CDR3 coding sequence is TGTGCCAGCAGCGTCAACCGGGGAGAGCAGTACTTC. It is translated as CASSVNRGEQYF.

This sequence joins TRBV3-1 and TRBJ2-7; TRBD1 might be the D (6 bases). The V gene lost 4 bases and the J gene lost 0 bases, with 16 bases spanning the gap. Looked up from germline, CDR1 is LGHDT and CDR2 is YNNKEL (reference sequence). This CDR3 has 16 residues. The DNA of the CDR3 is TGTGCCAGCAGCCTTGGGACACCGGCCTTCTCCTACGAGCAGTACTTC. Encoded protein: CASSLGTPAFSYEQYF.

The chain has TRBV27 and TRBJ2-3; D remains unclear. The V and J ends lost 2 bases and 8 bases respectively, with 11 bases between them. Looked up from germline, CDR1 is MNHEY and CDR2 is SMNVEV (reference sequence). The CDR3 covers 13 residues. For the CDR3, the DNA is TGTGCCAGCAGTTTAGGTTCCGGTGGTACGCAGTATTTT. Its protein product is CASSLGSGGTQYF.

The V gene is TRBV15, the J gene TRBJ1-1; 8 bases agree with TRBD1. The CDR3 has 14 amino acids. V trimming: 5 bases; J trimming: 1 base; junction bases outside the gene matches: 3. CDR1 LNHNV and CDR2 YYDKDF come from the germline V gene (reference sequence). CDR3 DNA: TGTGCCACCAGCCGGACAGGGTCGAACACTGAAGCTTTCTTT. It is translated as CATSRTGSNTEAFF.

V usage is TRBV4-2 and J usage is TRBJ2-1; TRBD2 matches 9 bases. The germline gives CDR1 LGHNA, CDR2 YNFKEQ. V was clipped by 2 bases and J by 3 bases; unmatched bases: 5. The CDR3 runs to 16 residues. The CDR3 region is CASSQIAGESYNEQFF. CDR3 in DNA: TGTGCCAGCAGCCAAATAGCGGGAGAAAGCTACAATGAGCAGTTCTTC.

The chain joins TRBV24-1 to TRBJ1-2, with D tentatively TRBD1 (6 bases). In germline, CDR1 is KGHDR, CDR2 SFDVKD. V lost 1 base and J 5 bases, leaving 10 bases between the germline ends. The CDR3 sequence is 14 residues long. The CDR3 bases are TGTGCCACCAGTGATTTCAACAGGGTGTATGGCTACACCTTC. Its translation is CATSDFNRVYGYTF.

The chain combines TRBV29-1 with TRBJ1-2; weak D call: TRBD1 (6 bases). Germline CDR1 reads SQVTM; CDR2 reads ANQGSEA. The V gene lost 6 bases and the J gene lost 7 bases, with 15 bases spanning the gap. The CDR3 has 12 residues. Here the CDR3 reads CSVSQGWGGYTF. The CDR3 DNA follows: TGCAGCGTGTCTCAGGGGTGGGGTGGCTACACCTTC.

This clonotype occurred a few times. V usage is TRBV2 and J usage is TRBJ1-5; 7 bases align to TRBD1. Germline V lookup: CDR1 SNHLY, CDR2 FYNNEI. The CDR3 runs 13 residues. J was trimmed by 4 bases and V by 4 bases; bases with no gene match: 1. The CDR3 sequence is CASSGTGNQPQHF. CDR3 nucleotide sequence: TGTGCCAGCAGTGGGACAGGTAATCAGCCCCAGCATTTT. Based on the CDR3 plus reference TRBV2 and TRBJ1-5, the full variable domain is EPEVTQTPSHQVTQMGQEVILRCVPISNHLYFYWYRQILGQKVEFLVSFYNNEISEKSEIFDDQFSVERPDGSNFTLKIRSTKLEDSAMYFCASSGTGNQPQHFGDGTRLSIL.

The chain uses TRBV29-1 and TRBJ2-4; weak D call: TRBD1 (6 bases). Germline assignment: CDR1 SQVTM and CDR2 ANQGSEA. This CDR3 is built from 12 residues. V lost 4 bases and J 5 bases, leaving 9 bases between the germline ends. The CDR3 loop is CSVARTENIQYF. The CDR3 DNA is TGCAGCGTTGCCCGGACAGAAAACATTCAGTACTTC.

The V gene is TRBV28, the J gene TRBJ1-2; D gene unclear. V was shortened by 9 bases and J by 1 base, with 12 bases between the two germline ends. Germline-derived CDR1 and CDR2 are MDHEN and SYDVKM. CDR3 length equals 13 residues. The CDR3 region has the DNA TGTGCCAGTTGTCCTGCCGTTAACTATGGCTACACCTTC. This sequence encodes CASCPAVNYGYTF.

The gene calls are TRBV7-3 and TRBJ2-3; the D is unclear. Trimming took 3 bases from V and 1 from J, leaving 11 bases between them. Germline V gene data show CDR1 as SGHTA and CDR2 as FQGTGA. This CDR3 contains 15 residues. This CDR3 is CASSLLPSRTDTQYF. Written as DNA, the CDR3 is TGTGCCAGCAGCTTGTTACCGTCCCGCACAGATACGCAGTATTTT.

The chain carries TRBV25-1 and TRBJ2-7; D gene ambiguous. The CDR3 sequence is 12 residues long. The germline V gene encodes CDR1 MGHDK and CDR2 SYGVNS. Trimming pared 1 base from V and 3 bases from J, leaving 4 bases between. Written as DNA, the CDR3 is TGTGCCAGCAGTGAATCTTACTACGAGCAGTACTTC. This encodes CASSESYYEQYF.

J is TRBJ1-4 and V is TRBV15; TRBD1 matches at 9 bases. This CDR3 contains 14 residues. J gave up 6 bases and V 7 bases, and 6 bases lay outside the gene matches. The germline V gene has CDR1 LNHNV and CDR2 YYDKDF (reference sequence). CDR3 in amino acids: CATTRGTGYEKLFF. The CDR3 coding sequence is TGTGCCACCACCCGGGGGACAGGGTATGAAAAACTGTTTTTT. Using reference TRBV15 and TRBJ1-4 for the parts outside the CDR3, the full variable domain is DAMVIQNPRYQVTQFGKPVTLSCSQTLNHNVMYWYQQKSSQAPKLLFHYYDKDFNNEADTPDNFQSRRPNTSFCFLDIRSPGLGDTAMYLCATTRGTGYEKLFFGSGTQLSVL.

This clonotype was counted once. The chain couples TRBV9 to TRBJ1-2; the match to TRBD1 covers 7 bases. There are 16 residues in the CDR3. Germline V gene sequence: CDR1 SGDLS, CDR2 YYNGEE. Trimming cost V 4 bases and J 5 bases; bases outside gene matches: 14. CDR3 sequence reads: CASSPGGLQGSYGYTF. In nucleotides, the CDR3 is TGTGCCAGCAGCCCAGGGGGGTTACAGGGCTCATATGGCTACACCTTC.

The V call is TRBV27, the J call TRBJ1-2; weak D call: TRBD1 (5 bases). The CDR3 is 14 residues long. Germline loops: CDR1 MNHEY, CDR2 SMNVEV (reference sequence). Trimming pared 0 bases from V and 4 bases from J, leaving 9 bases between. The CDR3 sequence is CASSLSGGTYGYTF. The CDR3, as DNA: TGTGCCAGCAGTTTATCTGGGGGGACCTATGGCTACACCTTC.

The chain couples TRBV30 to TRBJ2-5, with 7 bases that match TRBD1. Germline V lookup: CDR1 GTSNPN, CDR2 SVGIG (reference sequence). This CDR3 comprises 15 residues. V trimming: 2 bases; J trimming: 0 bases; junction bases outside the gene matches: 6. CDR3 coding DNA: TGTGCCTGGAGTAGAGGGGACAGTAACCAAGAGACCCAGTACTTC. Translating gives CAWSRGDSNQETQYF.